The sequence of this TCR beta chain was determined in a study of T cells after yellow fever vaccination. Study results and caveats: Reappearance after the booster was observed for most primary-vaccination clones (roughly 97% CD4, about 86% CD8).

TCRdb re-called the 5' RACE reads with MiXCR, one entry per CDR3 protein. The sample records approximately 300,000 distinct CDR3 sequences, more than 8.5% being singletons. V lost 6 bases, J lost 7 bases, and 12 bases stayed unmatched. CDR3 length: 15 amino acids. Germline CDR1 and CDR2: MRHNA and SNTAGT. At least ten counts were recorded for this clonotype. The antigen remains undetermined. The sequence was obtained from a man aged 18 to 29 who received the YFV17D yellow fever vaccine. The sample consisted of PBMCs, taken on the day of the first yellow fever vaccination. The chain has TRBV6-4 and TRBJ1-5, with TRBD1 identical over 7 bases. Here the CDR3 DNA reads TGTGCCAGCAGCCCCTCAGGGGCAGGGGGGCAGCCCCAGCATTTT. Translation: CASSPSGAGGQPQHF.